This entry lists 13 T cell receptor beta chains sequenced from one sample in a study of control samples from healthy donors and cancer patients. Clones were read by immunoSEQ multiplex PCR, and TCRdb kept only the in-frame ones, dropping some. The top ten clones hold more than 6.5% of a sample with under 150,000 clones, roughly nine tenths of them seen once. Material for sequencing was PBMCs. The receptors were sampled from a man aged 50 to 60 with head and neck cancer.

The CDR3 region has the DNA TGTGCCATCAGTGAACAGTACGGCACTAATGAAAAACTGTTTTTT. This codes for CAISEQYGTNEKLFF. The chain joins TRBV10-3 to TRBJ1-4; D unclear. This CDR3 has 15 residues. Germline lookup yields CDR1 ENHRY and CDR2 SYGVKD. V lost 3 bases and J lost 2, with 10 bases in between.

This clone has only one observation. The chain carries TRBV27 and TRBJ2-1; 11 positions agree with TRBD2. The CDR3 extends over 20 amino acids. Trimming cost V 2 bases and J 0 bases; bases outside gene matches: 12. Germline V CDR1 and CDR2: MNHEY, SMNVEV (reference sequence). The CDR3 loop reads CASSLRWATSGTSSYNEQFF. The CDR3 DNA follows: TGTGCCAGCAGTTTAAGGTGGGCGACTAGCGGGACCAGCTCCTACAATGAGCAGTTCTTC.

V usage is TRBV6-4 and J usage is TRBJ2-7; TRBD2 matches at 8 bases. The germline gives CDR1 MRHNA, CDR2 SNTAGT. The V and J ends lost 3 bases and 3 bases, in that order; junction bases with no gene match: 7. CDR3 size: 15 residues. This chain's CDR3 is CASSENAGLDYEQYF. DNA for the CDR3: TGTGCCAGCAGTGAGAATGCGGGACTAGACTACGAGCAGTACTTC.

The chain uses TRBV28 and TRBJ2-7, with TRBD1 identical over 8 bases. V lost 3 bases and J lost 4; bases outside the gene matches: 8. CDR3 length: 15 amino acids. Looked up from germline, CDR1 is MDHEN and CDR2 is SYDVKM. Written as DNA, the CDR3 is TGTGCCAGCAGTTTTACCGGACAGGGTGGTTACGAGCAGTACTTC. The encoded protein is CASSFTGQGGYEQYF.

Only one count was recorded for this clone. The chain has TRBV28 and TRBJ1-2; no clear D gene. V lost 6 bases, J lost 4 bases, and 6 bases lay in between. Germline CDR1 MDHEN, CDR2 SYDVKM. The CDR3 spans 11 residues. CDR3 nucleotide sequence: TGTGCCAGCAGGGGGAGCTATGGCTACACCTTC. Translated: CASRGSYGYTF.

V gene TRBV7-6 combines with J gene TRBJ2-3; 10 positions agree with TRBD1. CDR1 and CDR2 (germline): SGHVS, FNYEAQ. The CDR3 covers 15 residues. V lost 5 bases to trimming and J lost 2 bases; unmatched junction nucleotides: 4. The CDR3 spells CASSPGQGDTDTQYF. The CDR3 DNA follows: TGTGCCAGCAGCCCTGGACAGGGGGACACAGATACGCAGTATTTT.

This chain links TRBV18 with TRBJ2-1; TRBD2 aligns across 10 bases. CDR1 and CDR2 from the germline V gene are KGHSH and LQKENI. The CDR3 loop spans 16 amino acids. V shed 0 bases, J shed 6 bases, and the junction held 5 bases outside the gene matches. In DNA form, the CDR3 reads TGTGCCAGCTCACCACCGACGGGACTAGCGAGCAATGAGCAGTTCTTC. It encodes CASSPPTGLASNEQFF.

The table lists this clone with a count of one. The genes are TRBV4-1 and TRBJ2-3; possible D gene TRBD2, 6 bases. V was clipped by 2 bases and J by 1 base, with 13 bases between them. Germline values: CDR1 MGHRA, CDR2 YSYEKL. The CDR3 loop spans 16 amino acids. The CDR3 sequence is CASSQSRGGGTDTQYF. The CDR3 nucleotides read TGCGCCAGCAGCCAATCACGTGGAGGGGGCACAGATACGCAGTATTTT.

The genes are TRBV19 and TRBJ1-5; D remains ambiguous. Germline assignment: CDR1 LNHDA and CDR2 SQIVND (reference sequence). The CDR3 extends over 15 amino acids. Trimming removed 2 bases from V and 0 bases from J, with 8 bases in between. The CDR3 sequence is CASSIIGLSNQPQHF. Here the CDR3 DNA reads TGTGCCAGTAGTATAATAGGCCTTAGCAATCAGCCCCAGCATTTT.

For the CDR3, the DNA is TGTGCCAGGAGGAGGGTGGGGACAGGGGATGTCGAGCAGTACTTC. This gives the protein CARRRVGTGDVEQYF. The chain uses TRBV6-4 and TRBJ2-7, with 10 nucleotides matching TRBD1. The CDR3 covers 15 residues. Germline V gene data show CDR1 as MRHNA and CDR2 as SNTAGT. The V gene end was trimmed by 9 bases and the J gene end by 6 bases; junction bases not matched to a gene: 14.

The rearrangement joins TRBV5-1 to TRBJ2-7, with 10 bases fitting TRBD1. The germline V gene has CDR1 SGHRS and CDR2 YFSETQ. The CDR3 loop spans 15 amino acids. V lost 3 bases and J lost 6; bases outside the gene matches: 9. The CDR3 spells CASSWTDRGYREQYF. As DNA, the CDR3 is TGCGCCAGCAGCTGGACGGACAGGGGGTATCGCGAGCAGTACTTC.

This chain joins TRBV10-3 and TRBJ1-1, with 7 bases aligning to TRBD1. The CDR3 is 14 amino acids. CDR1 is ENHRY, CDR2 SYGVKD, per germline. Losses at the gene ends were 7 bases for V and 5 bases for J; bases not matched to a gene: 10. The CDR3 is CAITHDREGTEAFF. CDR3 in DNA: TGTGCCATCACCCACGACAGGGAGGGGACTGAAGCTTTCTTT.

This clone was counted only a few times. The rearrangement uses TRBV5-4 and TRBJ2-1; TRBD1 agrees at 12 bases. Trimming at V came to 4 bases and at J to 0 bases, leaving 5 bases not matched to a gene. Germline-derived CDR1 and CDR2 are SGHNT and YYREEE (reference sequence). This CDR3 has 17 residues. The CDR3 coding sequence is TGTGCCAGCAGCCCCGGGACAGGGGGCTTCTCCTACAATGAGCAGTTCTTC. It translates to CASSPGTGGFSYNEQFF.